This T cell receptor beta chain was captured by sequencing in a study of blood T cell repertoires in COVID-19. Overall study context: Acute-phase and convalescent COVID-19 samples originated in the United States, Italy and Spain.

In the original workflow: Amplifying reference gene primers gave estimates of nucleated cell counts. The data were produced by immunoSEQ multiplex PCR, yet TCRdb's version contains in-frame clones alone and is incomplete. That table supplies the V and J calls and clone size; D and trimming were determined from the DNA. The data show 250,000 to 300,000 clones, approximately 82% seen once. The sequenced sample was peripheral blood. The source is a man in his sixties who had recovered from COVID-19.

CDR3 nucleotides: TGCGCCAGCAGCTGGGACACGGGCACTGAAGCTTTCTTT. Its translation is CASSWDTGTEAFF. The V call is TRBV5-1, the J call TRBJ1-1, with a tentative D call TRBD1 (6 bases). This CDR3 contains 13 residues. V lost 3 bases and J 4 bases, leaving 10 bases between the germline ends. Germline CDR1 SGHRS, CDR2 YFSETQ.